Following are 3 T cell receptor beta chains from one sample sequenced in a study of T cells in Graves' hyperthyroidism and ophthalmopathy. RNA transcripts gave rise to amplified TCR beta CDR3 regions. Carried out on the TCR CDR3, a first-round RT-PCR used the HTBI primer set. From the multiplex PCR reads, TCRdb called clonotypes with MiXCR, one entry per CDR3 protein. The sample has around 500,000 distinct CDR3 sequences; less than 15% are singletons. The sequenced material came from blood. These TCRs come from a woman between 40 and 50 years old with Graves' hyperthyroidism.

This clonotype was found many times. The chain employs TRBV6-6 and TRBJ1-1; D remains ambiguous. CDR3 size: 13 residues. Between the trimmed V and J ends, which lost 0 bases and 8 bases, there was a span of 10 bases. CDR1 is MNHNY, CDR2 SVGAGI, per germline (reference sequence). The CDR3 DNA reads as TGTGCCAGCAGTTACTCGATCCCCGGCGAAGCTTTCTTT. Protein: CASSYSIPGEAFF.

This clonotype was detected only a few times. The rearrangement joins TRBV18 to TRBJ1-2; D gene unclear. The V gene lost 3 bases and the J gene lost 2 bases, with 16 bases spanning the gap. CDR1 is KGHSH, CDR2 LQKENI, per germline. The CDR3 is made up of 16 amino acids. The CDR3 reads CASSPLGPPDNYGYTF. DNA for the CDR3: TGTGCCAGCTCACCTTTAGGCCCCCCGGACAACTATGGCTACACCTTC.

This clonotype occurred many times. The chain is built from TRBV12-5 and TRBJ2-2; D not resolved. Germline CDR1 reads LGHNT; CDR2 reads FRNRAP. V shed 7 bases and J shed 4 bases, with 10 bases lying between them. This CDR3 is 13 amino acids long. The CDR3 loop is CASVEDRTGELFF. The DNA of the CDR3 is TGTGCTAGTGTCGAAGACCGCACCGGGGAGCTGTTTTTT.